This record covers a single T cell receptor beta chain. What it binds is not known. Generated by immunoSEQ multiplex PCR, the TCRdb table keeps only in-frame clones and is missing some. The repertoire has about 34,000 clones, less than 90% of them found once; the top ten carry about 3.7%. This CDR3 has 11 amino acids. With V trimmed by 6 bases and J by 15 bases, 11 bases remained unmatched. CDR1 and CDR2 from the germline V gene are DFQATT and SNEGSKA (reference sequence). These data come from a study of PD-1 blockade in mismatch repair-deficient tumors. Turning to the study itself: Enrolled about 2012-2016, patients had progressing, pretreated mismatch repair-deficient cancers of 12 types. Study-wide results and caveats: Tumor-resident clones, often undetectable pretreatment in blood, expanded then contracted after pembrolizumab.

The chain combines TRBV20-1 with TRBJ2-1; 7 nucleotides agree with TRBD1. This receptor was taken from an adult with mismatch repair-deficient cancer. Sample: PBMCs, taken less than 7 weeks after starting pembrolizumab. The CDR3 nucleotides read TGCAGTGCCCCTCAAGAAGGACAGGTGTTCTTC. Encoded protein: CSAPQEGQVFF.